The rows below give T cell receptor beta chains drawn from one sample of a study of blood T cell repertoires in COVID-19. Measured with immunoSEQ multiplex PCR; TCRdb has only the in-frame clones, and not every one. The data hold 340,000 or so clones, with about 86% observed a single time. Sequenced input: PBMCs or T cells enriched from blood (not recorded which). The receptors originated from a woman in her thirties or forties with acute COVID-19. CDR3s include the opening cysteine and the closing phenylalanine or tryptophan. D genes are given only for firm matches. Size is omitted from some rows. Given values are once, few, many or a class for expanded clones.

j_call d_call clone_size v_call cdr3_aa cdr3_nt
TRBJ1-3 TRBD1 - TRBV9 CASSATGTVGNTIYF TGTGCCAGCAGCGCTACCGGGACAGTCGGAAACACCATATATTTT
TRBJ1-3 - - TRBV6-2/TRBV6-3 CASSYPGIAGNTIYF TGTGCCAGCAGTTACCCAGGGATCGCTGGAAACACCATATATTTT
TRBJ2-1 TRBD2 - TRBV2 CASSQTSGRQFF TGTGCCAGCAGTCAAACTAGCGGGAGACAGTTCTTC
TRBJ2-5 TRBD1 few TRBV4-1 CASSQDPQGAEETQYF TGCGCCAGCAGCCAAGATCCACAGGGGGCCGAGGAGACCCAGTACTTC
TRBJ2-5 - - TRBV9 CASSVAGQLGETQYF TGTGCCAGCAGCGTAGCGGGACAACTTGGGGAGACCCAGTACTTC
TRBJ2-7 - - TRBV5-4 CASSAVTSSLSYEQYF TGTGCCAGCAGCGCTGTAACTAGTTCCCTCTCCTACGAGCAGTACTTC
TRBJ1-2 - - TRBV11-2 CASSMGTRALYGYTF TGTGCCAGCAGCATGGGTACGAGGGCCCTCTATGGCTACACCTTC
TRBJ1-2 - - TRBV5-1 CASSPQGSDYGYTF TGCGCCAGCAGCCCACAGGGATCCGACTATGGCTACACCTTC
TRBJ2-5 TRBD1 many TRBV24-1 CATSGVGQGAETQYF TGTGCCACCAGTGGGGTAGGACAGGGGGCTGAGACCCAGTACTTC
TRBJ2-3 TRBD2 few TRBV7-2 CASSPGLARSTDTQYF TGTGCCAGCAGCCCCGGACTAGCGAGGAGCACAGATACGCAGTATTTT
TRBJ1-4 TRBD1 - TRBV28 CASSSGQLGRTNEKLFF TGTGCCAGCAGTTCGGGACAGCTCGGTCGGACTAATGAAAAACTGTTTTTT
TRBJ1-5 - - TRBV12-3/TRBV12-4 CASSNPLRGPQHF TGTGCCAGCAGTAACCCCCTTCGGGGGCCCCAGCATTTT
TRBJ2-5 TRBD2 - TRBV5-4 CASSLYSPGAGGETQYF TGTGCCAGCAGCTTGTATTCCCCCGGGGCGGGGGGAGAGACCCAGTACTTC
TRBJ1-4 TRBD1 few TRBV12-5 CASGGDSGGEKLFF TGTGCTAGTGGGGGGGACAGTGGCGGTGAAAAACTGTTTTTT
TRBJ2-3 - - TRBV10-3 CAISSTGSQFVDTQYF TGTGCCATCAGTTCAACAGGGAGCCAATTTGTAGATACGCAGTATTTT
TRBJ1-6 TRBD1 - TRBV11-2 CASSWTGRDSPLHF TGTGCCAGCAGCTGGACAGGGCGGGATTCACCCCTCCACTTT
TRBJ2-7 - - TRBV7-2 CASSLVGGGEQYF TGTGCCAGCAGCTTAGTGGGGGGAGGCGAGCAGTACTTC
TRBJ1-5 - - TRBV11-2 CASSLGRGTNQPQHF TGTGCCAGCAGCTTAGGTCGGGGAACCAATCAGCCCCAGCATTTT
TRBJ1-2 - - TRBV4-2 CASSQYTGEANYGYTF TGTGCCAGCAGCCAATACACAGGAGAAGCTAACTATGGCTACACCTTC
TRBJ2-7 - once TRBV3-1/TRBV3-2 CASSQGWSNSYEQYF TGTGCCAGCAGCCAAGGGTGGAGTAACTCCTACGAGCAGTACTTC
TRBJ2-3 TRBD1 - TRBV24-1 CATSDPPGQGQGDTQYF TGTGCCACCAGTGATCCCCCGGGACAGGGGCAGGGAGATACGCAGTATTTT
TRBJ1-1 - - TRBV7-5 CAREVGTETFF TGTGCCAGAGAGGTCGGGACTGAAACTTTCTTT
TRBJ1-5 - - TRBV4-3 CASSQGVALSNQPQHF TGCGCCAGCAGCCAAGGTGTAGCTTTAAGCAATCAGCCCCAGCATTTT
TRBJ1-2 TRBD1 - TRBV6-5 CASSYSETGLVGGYTF TGTGCCAGCAGTTACTCGGAGACAGGGCTTGTAGGTGGCTACACCTTC
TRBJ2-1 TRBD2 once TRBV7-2 CASSFSGRAKIFYNEQFF TGTGCCAGCAGCTTCAGCGGGAGGGCAAAAATTTTCTACAATGAGCAGTTCTTC
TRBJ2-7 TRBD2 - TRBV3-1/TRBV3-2 CASSPSGSPYEQYF TGTGCCAGCAGCCCGAGCGGGAGTCCTTACGAGCAGTACTTC